Below, 8 T cell receptor beta chains from the same sample are listed, as sequenced in a study of lymphopenia after photon versus proton radiotherapy (dated by TCRdb to between 2018 and 2020). The method behind the library was the immunoSEQ multiplex PCR assay. What TCRdb holds here is the immuneACCESS table cut down to in-frame rearrangements. Part of the clones is not present; checked against another copy, under half of the missing clones reflect an unresolved V gene, and the others are unexplained. The table for this sample lists about 70,000 clones; around 90% of them were counted only once. The top ten clones comprise around 2% of the sample. The sequenced sample was peripheral blood, obtained from a patient treated with photon-based radiotherapy. The receptors derive from a woman between 35 and 50 years old with cholangiocarcinoma.

This sequence joins TRBV4-2 and TRBJ2-4; 14 nucleotides line up with TRBD2. The CDR3 contains 20 residues. After removal of 0 bases from V and 0 bases from J, the junction contained 7 bases not matched to a gene. Germline CDR1 and CDR2: LGHNA and YNFKEQ. CDR3: CASSQDRLAGGGLAKNIQYF. In nucleotides, the CDR3 is TGTGCCAGCAGCCAAGACAGACTAGCGGGAGGGGGACTAGCCAAAAACATTCAGTACTTC.

This chain links TRBV11-3 with TRBJ2-3; TRBD2 agrees at 10 bases. The germline V gene has CDR1 SGHNT and CDR2 YENEEA. The CDR3 loop spans 15 amino acids. V gave up 5 bases and J gave up 8 bases; unmatched junction bases: 10. This CDR3 reads CASSPHGTSDGTQYF. CDR3 in DNA: TGTGCCAGCAGCCCCCACGGGACTAGCGATGGTACGCAGTATTTT.

The genes are TRBV5-4 and TRBJ2-1; 8 bases are a match to TRBD2. Germline assignment: CDR1 SGHNT and CDR2 YYREEE (reference sequence). V was pared by 5 bases and J by 6 bases, with 10 bases of the junction left unmatched. This CDR3 has 15 residues. CDR3 protein: CASRVIGGAGNEQFF. CDR3 nucleotides: TGTGCCAGCAGGGTTATCGGGGGGGCGGGCAATGAGCAGTTCTTC.

CDR3 coding DNA: TGTGCCAGCAGCTTGGGACAGGCGCTTTCCTACGAGCAGTACTTC. Protein sequence: CASSLGQALSYEQYF. The J gene is TRBJ2-7, the V gene TRBV5-4; a weak D match, TRBD1 (6 bases). The germline V gene encodes CDR1 SGHNT and CDR2 YYREEE (reference sequence). Trimming took 0 bases from V and 1 from J, leaving 11 bases between them. CDR3 size: 15 residues.

This clone was seen just once. This chain links TRBV30 with TRBJ1-4; D remains unclear. The ends were cut back, 4 bases at V and 7 bases at J, with 10 bases in the middle. The CDR3 is made up of 12 amino acids. Germline CDR1 is GTSNPN and CDR2 is SVGIG (reference sequence). Here the CDR3 reads CAWKGQFEKLFF. For the CDR3, the DNA is TGTGCCTGGAAAGGGCAGTTTGAAAAACTGTTTTTT.

This clone is termed medium-sized. The chain combines TRBV19 with TRBJ1-1, with D possibly TRBD1 on 6 matching bases. The ends were cut back, 4 bases at V and 0 bases at J, with 12 bases in the middle. The length of the CDR3 is 15 residues. Germline values: CDR1 LNHDA, CDR2 SQIVND (reference sequence). The CDR3 protein is CASSTGTYMNTEAFF. CDR3 coding DNA: TGTGCCAGTAGTACAGGGACATACATGAACACTGAAGCTTTCTTT.

The CDR3 DNA is TGTGCCAGCAATACGAGGCCAGACCTCTCCTCTGGGGCCAACGTCCTGACTTTC. This encodes CASNTRPDLSSGANVLTF. V usage is TRBV2 and J usage is TRBJ2-6; D is unresolved. The CDR3 is made up of 18 amino acids. The V and J ends lost 7 bases and 0 bases respectively, with 19 bases between them. The germline V gene has CDR1 SNHLY and CDR2 FYNNEI. The full variable domain, in which reference TRBV2 and TRBJ2-6 provide the parts outside the CDR3, is EPEVTQTPSHQVTQMGQEVILRCVPISNHLYFYWYRQILGQKVEFLVSFYNNEISEKSEIFDDQFSVERPDGSNFTLKIRSTKLEDSAMYFCASNTRPDLSSGANVLTFGAGSRLTVL.

This rearrangement joins TRBV7-3 to TRBJ1-2; tentatively, D is TRBD1 (6 bases). Trimming removed 5 bases from V and 8 bases from J, with 18 bases in between. CDR3 length equals 14 residues. CDR1 is SGHTA, CDR2 FQGTGA, per germline. As DNA, the CDR3 is TGTGCCAGCAGCCCAAAACGTGGGGGGACAGGCTACACCTTC. Its translation is CASSPKRGGTGYTF.